The rows below give T cell receptor beta chains drawn from one sample of a study of CD8+CD57+ T cells in acquired aplastic anemia. TCRdb redid the calling of the reads with MiXCR, one entry per CDR3 protein. Among about 210,000 distinct CDR3 sequences listed, around 32% were seen once. Sequenced material: sorted CD4+, CD8+, or CD8+CD57+ T cells (not recorded which) from PBMCs. All receptors derive from a human donor in good health, serving as a control. Both conserved end residues are part of each CDR3. The D gene is left open where the match is weak. Where a row states a size, it is once, few, many or the class of an expanded clone; other rows omit it.

abundance	d_gene	v_gene	j_gene	CDR3aa
many	.	TRBV13	TRBJ1-2	CASRETTSNYGYTF
large	TRBD1	TRBV5-1	TRBJ2-5	CASSKTGDQETQYF
.	TRBD1	TRBV15	TRBJ1-4	CATSSFRTGEKLFF
.	.	TRBV20-1	TRBJ2-1	CSPIDRRSSYNEQFF
few	.	TRBV2	TRBJ1-1	CASRMGSMGTEAFF
many	.	TRBV7-9	TRBJ1-1	CASSPGPDTEAFF
many	.	TRBV2	TRBJ2-6	CASRRDSGANVLTF
few	.	TRBV7-9	TRBJ2-2	CASSLGSLPAELFF
.	.	TRBV11-1	TRBJ2-1	CASSVRRDYNGQFF
.	TRBD1	TRBV29-1	TRBJ1-2	CSALQGEHYGYTF
many	.	TRBV11-2	TRBJ1-2	CASSLVERLGYTF
many	TRBD2	TRBV11-2	TRBJ2-7	CASSLVGLAGGDEQYF
.	.	TRBV10-3	TRBJ1-6	CAISADKVSPLHF
.	TRBD1	TRBV20-1	TRBJ2-7	CSAGPRTGGGEQYF
few	TRBD2	TRBV5-4	TRBJ2-1	CASSLLGLAYNEQFF
many	TRBD2	TRBV2	TRBJ2-3	CASSPPFGSGSWGIADTQYF
.	TRBD2	TRBV13	TRBJ2-3	CASSSGLAASTDTQYF
many	.	TRBV2	TRBJ1-2	CASKEQSLNYGYTF
.	.	TRBV20-1	TRBJ1-1	CGARGGSVNTEAFF
many	.	TRBV20-1	TRBJ1-4	CSATGTTILGKLFF
many	.	TRBV10-3	TRBJ1-2	CAIYRENYGYTF
.	.	TRBV19	TRBJ2-2	CASSIASHTGELFF
many	.	TRBV29-1	TRBJ1-3	CSVESGNTIYF
many	.	TRBV29-1	TRBJ1-1	CSAGYMNTEAFF
.	TRBD1	TRBV11-2	TRBJ1-2	CASSLVYSGQGGTNHGYTF
few	.	TRBV6-1	TRBJ1-5	CASSEGDGYQPQHF
.	.	TRBV24-1	TRBJ1-2	CATSVGGNYGYTF
.	.	TRBV20-1	TRBJ2-1	CSAKTPGLVTYNEQFF
once	.	TRBV9	TRBJ2-5	CASSVGQETQYF
few	.	TRBV5-6	TRBJ1-5	CASSTARGAGNQPQHF
many	.	TRBV19	TRBJ2-7	CASSIGLLHTLTGVDYEQYF
many	.	TRBV20-1	TRBJ1-1	CSASTLQGLDTEAFF
.	TRBD1	TRBV5-1	TRBJ2-7	CASSFGQGATYEQYF
once	.	TRBV12-3/TRBV12-4	TRBJ2-6	CASSKPESGANVLTF
many	TRBD1	TRBV20-1	TRBJ1-1	CSAHGQGRGLAFF
once	.	TRBV4-3	TRBJ2-3	CASSHSGGRTDTQYF
.	.	TRBV20-1	TRBJ2-7	CSARSGAYEQYF
.	TRBD2	TRBV20-1	TRBJ2-1	CSASVVAGGRNEQFF
.	TRBD1	TRBV7-2	TRBJ1-6	CASSLVGTGDSPLHF
.	TRBD1	TRBV15	TRBJ2-1	CATSRDRQGAYNEQFF
.	.	TRBV14	.	CASSQPGGYETQYF